This T cell receptor (beta chain) came from a study of blood T cell repertoires in COVID-19. The wider study: T cells, B-cell-depleted T cells, or PBMCs provided the cDNA or gDNA that served as material.

Authors' processing steps: From reference gene primer amplification, estimates of nucleated cell counts were derived. Data came from immunoSEQ multiplex PCR; TCRdb stores just in-frame clones and leaves some out. That table furnishes V, J and clone size, whereas the DNA furnished D and trimming. The sample includes 150,000 to 250,000 clones, 80% to 90% of them seen just once. Each participant's cohort was designated according to participant-reported clinical history. Two negative PCRs, clearance, or symptom resolution had been documented for recovered Cohort 3 donors. Germline CDR1 GTSNPN, CDR2 SVGIG (reference sequence). There are 12 residues in the CDR3. V lost 3 bases to trimming and J lost 4 bases, with 9 bases between them.

The rearrangement links TRBV30 to TRBJ1-2; D gene uncertain. Material: PBMCs or T cells enriched from blood (not recorded which). The source is a man in his forties who had recovered from COVID-19. CDR3 loop: CAWREILYGYTF. In nucleotides, the CDR3 is TGTGCCTGGAGGGAGATCCTCTATGGCTACACCTTC.